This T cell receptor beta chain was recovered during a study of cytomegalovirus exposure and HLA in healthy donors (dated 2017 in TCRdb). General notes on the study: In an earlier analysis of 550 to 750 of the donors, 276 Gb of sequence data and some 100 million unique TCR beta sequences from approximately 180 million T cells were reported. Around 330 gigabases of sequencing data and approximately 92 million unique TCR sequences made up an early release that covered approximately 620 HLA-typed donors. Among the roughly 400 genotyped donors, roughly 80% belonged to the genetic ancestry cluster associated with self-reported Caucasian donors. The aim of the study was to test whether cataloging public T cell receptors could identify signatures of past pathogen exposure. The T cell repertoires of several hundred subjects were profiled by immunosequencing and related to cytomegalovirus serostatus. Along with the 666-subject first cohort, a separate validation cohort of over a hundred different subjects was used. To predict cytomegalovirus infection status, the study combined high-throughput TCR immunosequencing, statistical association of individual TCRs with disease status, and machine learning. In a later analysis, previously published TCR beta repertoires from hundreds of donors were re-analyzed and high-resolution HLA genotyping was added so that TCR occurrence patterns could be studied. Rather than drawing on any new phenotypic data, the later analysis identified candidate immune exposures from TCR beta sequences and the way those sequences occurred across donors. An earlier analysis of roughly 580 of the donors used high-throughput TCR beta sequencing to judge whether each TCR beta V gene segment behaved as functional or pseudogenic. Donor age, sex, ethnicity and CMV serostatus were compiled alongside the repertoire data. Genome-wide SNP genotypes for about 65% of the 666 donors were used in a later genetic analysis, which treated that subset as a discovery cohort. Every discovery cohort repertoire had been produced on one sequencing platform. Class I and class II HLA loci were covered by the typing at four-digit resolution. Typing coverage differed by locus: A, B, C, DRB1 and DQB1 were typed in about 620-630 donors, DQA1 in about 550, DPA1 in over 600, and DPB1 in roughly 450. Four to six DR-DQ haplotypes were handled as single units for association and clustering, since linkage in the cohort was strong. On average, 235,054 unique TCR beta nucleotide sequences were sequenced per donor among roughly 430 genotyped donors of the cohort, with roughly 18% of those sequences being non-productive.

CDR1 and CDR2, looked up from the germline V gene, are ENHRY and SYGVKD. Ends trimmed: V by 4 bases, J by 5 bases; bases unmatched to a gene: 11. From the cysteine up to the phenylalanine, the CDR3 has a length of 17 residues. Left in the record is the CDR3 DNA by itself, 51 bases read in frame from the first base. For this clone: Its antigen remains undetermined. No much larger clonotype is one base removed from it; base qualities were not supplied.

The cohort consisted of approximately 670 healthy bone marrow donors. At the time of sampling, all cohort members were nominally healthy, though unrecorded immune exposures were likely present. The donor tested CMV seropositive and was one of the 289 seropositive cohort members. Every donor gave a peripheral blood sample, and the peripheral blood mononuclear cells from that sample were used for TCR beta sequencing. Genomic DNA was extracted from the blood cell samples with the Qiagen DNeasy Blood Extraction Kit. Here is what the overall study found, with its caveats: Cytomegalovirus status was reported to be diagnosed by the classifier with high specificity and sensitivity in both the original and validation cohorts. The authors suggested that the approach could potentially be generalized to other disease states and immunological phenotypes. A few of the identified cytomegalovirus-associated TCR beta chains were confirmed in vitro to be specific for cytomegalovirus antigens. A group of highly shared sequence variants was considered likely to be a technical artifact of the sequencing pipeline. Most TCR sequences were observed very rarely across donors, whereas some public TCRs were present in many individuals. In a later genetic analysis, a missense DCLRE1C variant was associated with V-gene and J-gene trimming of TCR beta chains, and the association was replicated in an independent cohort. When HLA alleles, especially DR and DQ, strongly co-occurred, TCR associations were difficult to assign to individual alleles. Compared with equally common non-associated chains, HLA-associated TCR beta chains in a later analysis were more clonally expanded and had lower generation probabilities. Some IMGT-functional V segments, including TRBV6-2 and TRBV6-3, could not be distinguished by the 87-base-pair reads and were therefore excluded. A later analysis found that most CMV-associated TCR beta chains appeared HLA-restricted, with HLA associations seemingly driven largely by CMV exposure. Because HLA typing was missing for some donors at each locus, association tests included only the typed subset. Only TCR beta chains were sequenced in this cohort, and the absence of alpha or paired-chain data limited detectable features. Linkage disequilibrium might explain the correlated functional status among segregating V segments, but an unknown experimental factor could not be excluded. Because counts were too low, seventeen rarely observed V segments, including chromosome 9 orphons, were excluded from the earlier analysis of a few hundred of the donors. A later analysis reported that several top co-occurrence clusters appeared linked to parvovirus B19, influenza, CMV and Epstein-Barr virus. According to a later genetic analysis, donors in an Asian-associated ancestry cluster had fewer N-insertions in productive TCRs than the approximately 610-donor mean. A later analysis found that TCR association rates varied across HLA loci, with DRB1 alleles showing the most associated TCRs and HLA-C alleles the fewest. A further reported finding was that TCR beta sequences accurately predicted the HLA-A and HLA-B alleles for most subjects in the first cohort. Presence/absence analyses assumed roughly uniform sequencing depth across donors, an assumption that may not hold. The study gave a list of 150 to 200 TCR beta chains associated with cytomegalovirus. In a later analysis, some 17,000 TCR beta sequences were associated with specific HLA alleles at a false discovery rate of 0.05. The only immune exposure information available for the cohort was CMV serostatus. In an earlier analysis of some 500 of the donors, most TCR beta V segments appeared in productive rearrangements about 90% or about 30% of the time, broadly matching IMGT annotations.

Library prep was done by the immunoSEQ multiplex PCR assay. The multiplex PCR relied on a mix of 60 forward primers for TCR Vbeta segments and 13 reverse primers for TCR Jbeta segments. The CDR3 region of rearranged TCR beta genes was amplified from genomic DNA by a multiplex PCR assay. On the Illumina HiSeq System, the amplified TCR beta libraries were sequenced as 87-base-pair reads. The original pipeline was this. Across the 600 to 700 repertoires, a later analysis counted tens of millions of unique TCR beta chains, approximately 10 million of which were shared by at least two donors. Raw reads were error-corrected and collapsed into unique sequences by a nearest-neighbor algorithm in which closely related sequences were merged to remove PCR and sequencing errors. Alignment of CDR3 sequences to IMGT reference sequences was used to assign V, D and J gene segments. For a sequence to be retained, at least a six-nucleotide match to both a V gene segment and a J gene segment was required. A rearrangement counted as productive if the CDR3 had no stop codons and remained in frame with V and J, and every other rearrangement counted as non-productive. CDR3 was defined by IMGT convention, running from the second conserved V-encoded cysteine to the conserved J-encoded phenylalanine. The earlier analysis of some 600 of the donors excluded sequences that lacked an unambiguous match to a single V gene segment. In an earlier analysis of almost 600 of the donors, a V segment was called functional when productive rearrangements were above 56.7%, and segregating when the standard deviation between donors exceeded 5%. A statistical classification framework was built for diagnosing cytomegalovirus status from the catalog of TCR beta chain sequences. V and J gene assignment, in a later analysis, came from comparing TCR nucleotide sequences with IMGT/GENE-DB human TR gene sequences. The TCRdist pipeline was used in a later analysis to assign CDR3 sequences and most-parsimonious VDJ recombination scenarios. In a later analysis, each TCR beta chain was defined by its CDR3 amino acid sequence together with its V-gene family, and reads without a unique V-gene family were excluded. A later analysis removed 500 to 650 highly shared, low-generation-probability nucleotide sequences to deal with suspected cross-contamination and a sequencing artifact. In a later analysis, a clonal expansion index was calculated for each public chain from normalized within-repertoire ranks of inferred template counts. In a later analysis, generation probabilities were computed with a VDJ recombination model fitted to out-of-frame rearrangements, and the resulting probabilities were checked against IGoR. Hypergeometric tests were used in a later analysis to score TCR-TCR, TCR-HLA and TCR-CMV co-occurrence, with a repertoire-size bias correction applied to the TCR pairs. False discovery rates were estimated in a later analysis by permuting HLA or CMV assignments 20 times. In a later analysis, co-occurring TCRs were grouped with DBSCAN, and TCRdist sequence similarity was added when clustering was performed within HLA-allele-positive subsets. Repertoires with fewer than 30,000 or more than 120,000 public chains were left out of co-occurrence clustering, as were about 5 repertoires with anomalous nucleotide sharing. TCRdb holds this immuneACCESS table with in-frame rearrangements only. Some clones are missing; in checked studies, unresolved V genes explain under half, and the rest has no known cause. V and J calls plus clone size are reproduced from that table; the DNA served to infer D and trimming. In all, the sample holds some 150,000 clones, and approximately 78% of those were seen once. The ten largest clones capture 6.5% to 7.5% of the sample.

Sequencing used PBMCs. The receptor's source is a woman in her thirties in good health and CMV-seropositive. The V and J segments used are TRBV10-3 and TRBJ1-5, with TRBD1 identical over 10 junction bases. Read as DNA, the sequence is TGTGCCATCAGTGTCCTTAAACGGGACAGGGGTGATCAGCCCCAGCATTTT. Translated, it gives CAISVLKRDRGDQPQHF.